A selection of T cell receptor beta chains follows, all from one sample in a study of T cell changes during pregnancy in multiple sclerosis. Repertoires were generated with immunoSEQ multiplex PCR, while TCRdb's copy carries only in-frame clones and drops some. The data contain tens of thousands of clones, over 85% of them seen just once; the ten biggest clones take up 3.5% to 5%. The sample was CD8+ T cells from peripheral blood mononuclear cells, taken after pregnancy. The receptors shown here come from a female donor with multiple sclerosis, enrolled in a pregnancy study. CDR3s include the opening cysteine and the closing phenylalanine or tryptophan. Each record gives: J gene, V gene, clone size, D gene, CDR3 DNA, CDR3 protein. D genes are given only for firm matches. Some rows have no size entry. The others give once, few or many, or a class for an expanded clone.

j_call: TRBJ2-3
v_call: TRBV27
clone_size: -
d_call: TRBD2
cdr3_nt: TGTGCCAGTTTCTCTACTCTAGCGGGGAGTGATACGCAGTATTTT
cdr3_aa: CASFSTLAGSDTQYF

j_call: TRBJ1-1
v_call: TRBV11-2
clone_size: -
d_call: -
cdr3_nt: TGTGCCAGCAGCGGACGAAAGTGGCGGGATGAAGCTTTCTTT
cdr3_aa: CASSGRKWRDEAFF

j_call: TRBJ2-2
v_call: TRBV5-1
clone_size: -
d_call: TRBD1
cdr3_nt: TGCGCCAGCAGCCCATACGCAGGGGGCGCGAACACCGGGGAGCTGTTTTTT
cdr3_aa: CASSPYAGGANTGELFF

j_call: TRBJ1-1
v_call: TRBV19
clone_size: few
d_call: TRBD1
cdr3_nt: TGTGCCAGTAGGACAGGGGACACTGAAGCTTTCTTT
cdr3_aa: CASRTGDTEAFF

j_call: TRBJ2-3
v_call: TRBV25-1
clone_size: -
d_call: TRBD1
cdr3_nt: TGTGCCAGCAGTCGGACAGGGCATACGCAGTATTTT
cdr3_aa: CASSRTGHTQYF

j_call: TRBJ1-1
v_call: TRBV2
clone_size: -
d_call: TRBD1
cdr3_nt: TGTGCCAGCAGTGAGGCAGGGGGCACTGAAGCTTTCTTT
cdr3_aa: CASSEAGGTEAFF

j_call: TRBJ2-3
v_call: TRBV4-1
clone_size: -
d_call: -
cdr3_nt: TGCGCCAGCAGCACGAAGGGGGTTTTGGGCACAGATACGCAGTATTTT
cdr3_aa: CASSTKGVLGTDTQYF

j_call: TRBJ2-3
v_call: TRBV15
clone_size: -
d_call: TRBD1
cdr3_nt: TGTGCCACCAGCTCCCGGACAGGAAGTAGTCAGGGGTTAGATACGCAGTATTTT
cdr3_aa: CATSSRTGSSQGLDTQYF

j_call: TRBJ1-6
v_call: TRBV7-2
clone_size: -
d_call: TRBD1
cdr3_nt: TGTGCCAGCAGCTGGAGCGCCGGGACAGGGATTGATTCACCCCTCCACTTT
cdr3_aa: CASSWSAGTGIDSPLHF

j_call: TRBJ2-3
v_call: TRBV6-5
clone_size: -
d_call: -
cdr3_nt: TGTGCCAGCAGTTACTCCCTAGCGGATACGCAGTATTTT
cdr3_aa: CASSYSLADTQYF

j_call: TRBJ1-1
v_call: TRBV10-2
clone_size: once
d_call: -
cdr3_nt: TGCGCCAGCAGTGAGACAGGGCGGAGTGAAGCTTTCTTT
cdr3_aa: CASSETGRSEAFF

j_call: TRBJ2-2
v_call: TRBV9
clone_size: -
d_call: -
cdr3_nt: TGTGCCAGCAGCCCCGTCACCGGGGAGCTGTTTTTT
cdr3_aa: CASSPVTGELFF

j_call: TRBJ2-6
v_call: TRBV2
clone_size: -
d_call: TRBD1
cdr3_nt: TGTGCCGGAGAAACAGGGGTGACGTCTGGGGCCAACGTCCTGACTTTC
cdr3_aa: CAGETGVTSGANVLTF

j_call: TRBJ1-1
v_call: TRBV27
clone_size: -
d_call: TRBD1
cdr3_nt: TGTGCCAGCAGGGACAGGGGGCACGTAAACACTGAAGCTTTCTTT
cdr3_aa: CASRDRGHVNTEAFF

j_call: TRBJ2-7
v_call: TRBV28
clone_size: -
d_call: TRBD2
cdr3_nt: TGTGCCAGCAGTTTGGGATGGGCGGGAGGGCCTGGTCAGTACTTC
cdr3_aa: CASSLGWAGGPGQYF

j_call: TRBJ2-7
v_call: TRBV6-5
clone_size: -
d_call: TRBD1
cdr3_nt: TGTGCCAGCAGTTACGGGACAGGGGCCTACGAGCAGTACTTC
cdr3_aa: CASSYGTGAYEQYF